This TCR beta chain was observed in a study of blood T cell repertoires in COVID-19. The table lists this clone with a count of one. In the original workflow: Reference gene primer amplification yielded estimated nucleated cell counts. Produced via immunoSEQ multiplex PCR; TCRdb's table is partial and in-frame only. V, J and clone size were drawn from that table, and D and trimming were deduced from the DNA. Altogether more than 70,000 clones are present, roughly 90% being singletons, with the ten largest covering 1% to 1.5%. The receptor was isolated from a man aged 80 or over with active or convalescent COVID-19. The sample comprised peripheral blood.

CDR3 region: CASSLSSYNSPLHF. The CDR3 DNA follows: TGTGCCAGCAGCCTAAGCTCCTATAATTCACCCCTCCACTTT. The gene calls are TRBV2 and TRBJ1-6, with D uncertain. The germline CDR1 and CDR2 sequences are SNHLY and FYNNEI. Trimming removed 6 bases from V and 0 bases from J, with 6 bases in between. This CDR3 contains 14 residues.